The source of this T cell receptor (beta chain) is a study of blood T cell repertoires in COVID-19. Study in general: COVID-19 samples from acute and convalescent phases originated in the United States, Italy and Spain. PBMCs, B-cell-depleted T cells, or T cells were the source of the cDNA or gDNA that made up the material.

In the authors' workflow: Reference gene primer amplification gave estimated nucleated cell counts. This table comes from immunoSEQ multiplex PCR, and its TCRdb copy is limited to in-frame clones, with some not included. The DNA gave D and trimming, while V, J and clone size come from that table. The sample lists 100,000 or so clones, roughly 76% occurring once. The sequence came from a woman in her seventies with acute or convalescent COVID-19. Sequenced input: peripheral blood.

In DNA form, the CDR3 reads TGTGCCTGGAGTATACCGGCGGGGGGTTTAACAGATACGCAGTATTTT. Amino acids: CAWSIPAGGLTDTQYF. This rearrangement joins TRBV30 to TRBJ2-3, with 8 bases aligning to TRBD2. The ends lost 2 bases at V and 3 bases at J; junction bases unmatched: 10. Looked up from germline, CDR1 is GTSNPN and CDR2 is SVGIG (reference sequence). The CDR3 has 16 amino acids.